A single sample is the source of the 6 T cell receptor beta chains below, sequenced in a study of OX40 agonist ivuxolimab in advanced cancers. The repertoire was sequenced with immunoSEQ multiplex PCR; TCRdb's copy has only in-frame clones and lacks some. The sample includes 50,000 to 85,000 clones, around 87% of them seen just once. This specimen was CD4+ or CD8+ T cells sorted from blood, taken in a trial of the OX40 agonist ivuxolimab. Source of these receptors: an adult with an advanced solid tumor such as melanoma, head and neck, liver or kidney cancer.

The chain is built from TRBV5-4 and TRBJ2-7; D remains unclear. Trimming took 0 bases from V and 3 from J, leaving 10 bases between them. The CDR3 contains 14 residues. Germline V CDR1 and CDR2: SGHNT, YYREEE (reference sequence). CDR3 protein: CASSLDTVNYEQYF. The CDR3 region has the DNA TGTGCCAGCAGCTTGGACACAGTGAACTACGAGCAGTACTTC. The whole variable domain, remainder taken from reference TRBV5-4 and TRBJ2-7, is ETGVTQSPTHLIKTRGQQVTLRCSSQSGHNTVSWYQQALGQGPQFIFQYYREEENGRGNFPPRFSGLQFPNYSSELNVNALELDDSALYLCASSLDTVNYEQYFGPGTRLTVT.

The chain recombines TRBV6-1 with TRBJ2-1; no definite D call. Trimming removed 2 bases from V and 10 bases from J, with 9 bases in between. The germline CDR1 and CDR2 sequences are MNHNS and SASEGT. CDR3 length: 12 amino acids. CDR3 sequence: CASSEIWTEQFF. The DNA for the CDR3 is TGTGCCAGCAGTGAAATTTGGACCGAGCAGTTCTTC.

This chain joins TRBV27 and TRBJ1-6, with D hard to call. V was clipped by 0 bases and J by 9 bases, with 9 bases between them. Germline V CDR1 and CDR2: MNHEY, SMNVEV (reference sequence). The CDR3 runs to 14 residues. CDR3 amino acids: CASSLSAGISPLHF. CDR3 nucleotide sequence: TGTGCCAGCAGTTTATCGGCGGGGATTTCACCCCTCCACTTT.

J is TRBJ2-2 and V is TRBV6-4, with unresolved D. CDR3 length equals 12 residues. Germline V gene lookup returns CDR1 MRHNA and CDR2 SNTAGT. V was pared by 3 bases and J by 5 bases, with 4 bases between. CDR3 nucleotide sequence: TGTGCCAGCAGTGAGACAACCGGGGAGCTGTTTTTT. Translated, it gives CASSETTGELFF.

This rearrangement joins TRBV10-2 to TRBJ2-2; D ambiguous. V was clipped by 7 bases and J by 2 bases, with 8 bases between them. CDR1 is WSHSY and CDR2 is SAAADI in the germline V gene. The CDR3 extends over 13 amino acids. CDR3 sequence: CASTNYNTGELFF. The CDR3 nucleotides read TGCGCCAGCACCAATTATAACACCGGGGAGCTGTTTTTT.

This clone was found a few times. The gene calls are TRBV7-8 and TRBJ1-1, with 11 bases lining up with TRBD1. The junction had 5 bases not matched to a gene; V was cut back by 4 bases and J by 1 base. There are 16 residues in the CDR3. Germline CDR1 is SGHVS and CDR2 is FQNEAQ. In DNA form, the CDR3 reads TGTGCCAGCAGCTGGACAGGGGGCGGGGGGAACACTGAAGCTTTCTTT. This encodes CASSWTGGGGNTEAFF.